The TCR beta chain described here comes from a study of Graves' ophthalmopathy and Graves' hyperthyroidism. This clonotype turned up a few times. Its target is not known. Findings and limits, study-wide: Blood repertoires reportedly contained most expanded thyroid clonotypes above 0.001 frequency.

For repertoire sequencing, the TCR beta CDR3 regions were amplified from RNA transcripts. The library came from an HTBI-primed first-round RT-PCR and a second-round multiplex PCR. TCRdb reprocessed the multiplex PCR reads with MiXCR, giving one entry per CDR3 protein. There are 900,000 to 1,200,000 distinct CDR3 sequences in the sample; 36% occur only once, and approximately 10% lies in the top ten. Trimming pared 7 bases from V and 3 bases from J, leaving 18 bases between. The CDR3 spans 15 residues. Germline V gene sequence: CDR1 ENHRY, CDR2 SYGVKD. Hyperthyroidism patients were newly diagnosed, under 2 months' duration, aged 18 to 65. The study excluded patients with other autoimmune diseases, uncontrolled infections, pregnancy or lactation.

The sequencing input was peripheral blood or thyroid tissue (not recorded which). The chain combines TRBV10-3 with TRBJ1-2; TRBD1 is a possible D gene (6 bases). The receptor comes from an adult man with Graves' hyperthyroidism. The CDR3 nucleotides read TGTGCCATCAATTCACCCCTGGACAGCCACTATGGCTACACCTTC. Encoded protein: CAINSPLDSHYGYTF.